This entry lists 22 T cell receptor beta chains sequenced from one sample in a study of human T cells and chemical hapten exposure. A single record per CDR3 protein comes from TCRdb applying MiXCR to the 5' RACE reads. The sample shows tens of thousands of distinct CDR3 sequences, about 7.7% of them seen only once. The starting material, unfractionated whole blood, was used for total RNA extraction. The receptors were sampled from a male donor in good health.

This clonotype was seen ten or more times. V gene TRBV7-9 combines with J gene TRBJ2-7; 7 bases line up with TRBD1. The germline CDR1 and CDR2 sequences are SEHNR and FQNEAQ (reference sequence). V lost 5 bases to trimming and J lost 0 bases; unmatched junction nucleotides: 13. This CDR3 contains 17 residues. CDR3 protein: CASSLEGQVGLSYEQYF. CDR3 DNA: TGTGCCAGCAGCCTCGAAGGACAGGTAGGACTCTCCTACGAGCAGTACTTC. The full variable domain, rest sourced from reference TRBV7-9 and TRBJ2-7, is DTGVSQNPRHKITKRGQNVTFRCDPISEHNRLYWYRQTLGQGPEFLTYFQNEAQLEKSRLLSDRFSAERPKGSFSTLEIQRTEQGDSAMYLCASSLEGQVGLSYEQYFGPGTRLTVT.

The chain carries TRBV6-9 and TRBJ1-4; tentatively, D is TRBD1 (5 bases). CDR1 MNHGY and CDR2 SVAAGI come from the germline V gene. V was clipped by 8 bases and J by 7 bases, with 17 bases between them. This CDR3 comprises 14 residues. CDR3 sequence: CASSEGQGVEKLFF. In nucleotides, the CDR3 is TGTGCCAGCTCCGAGGGGCAGGGAGTTGAAAAACTGTTTTTT.

The V and J genes are TRBV7-2 and TRBJ2-1, with 7 bases identical to TRBD1. CDR1 is SGHTA and CDR2 is FQGNSA in the germline V gene. The V and J ends lost 1 base and 6 bases, in that order; junction bases with no gene match: 3. The CDR3 is 14 residues long. CDR3 residues: CASSLVDRVNEQFF. The CDR3 DNA reads as TGTGCCAGCAGCTTAGTCGACAGGGTCAATGAGCAGTTCTTC. Drawing the rest from reference TRBV7-2 and TRBJ2-1, the complete variable domain is GAGVSQSPSNKVTEKGKDVELRCDPISGHTALYWYRQSLGQGLEFLIYFQGNSAPDKSGLPSDRFSAERTGGSVSTLTIQRTQQEDSAVYLCASSLVDRVNEQFFGPGTRLTVL.

This clonotype was picked up many times. The V gene is TRBV6-2 or TRBV6-3, the J gene TRBJ2-7, with TRBD2 matching over 11 bases. Germline V gives CDR1 MNHEY, CDR2 SVGEGT. Trimming cost V 8 bases and J 3 bases; bases outside gene matches: 9. The CDR3 spans 15 residues. CDR3 region: CASASPGLADYEQYF. CDR3 coding DNA: TGTGCCAGCGCCTCCCCGGGACTAGCGGACTACGAGCAGTACTTC.

The chain links TRBV20-1 to TRBJ2-7; the D gene is possibly TRBD2 (7 bases). Trimming shortened V by 3 bases and J by 3 bases, and 15 bases separated the two germline ends. The CDR3 covers 14 residues. Germline V gene data show CDR1 as DFQATT and CDR2 as SNEGSKA (reference sequence). CDR3 in DNA: TGCAGTGCTAGTGGGGGGGACAACTACTACGAGCAGTACTTC. Protein sequence: CSASGGDNYYEQYF.

This clonotype was counted a few times. This CDR3 reads CASSEDSSSYGYTF. As DNA, the CDR3 is TGTGCCAGCAGTGAGGACAGTTCGTCGTATGGCTACACCTTC. This chain uses TRBV2 with TRBJ1-2, with D possibly being TRBD1 (6 bases). V was trimmed by 3 bases and J by 5 bases, leaving 13 bases between them. There are 14 residues in the CDR3. Germline V CDR1 and CDR2: SNHLY, FYNNEI.

The table lists this clonotype with many counts. CDR3 region: CASSLDRDSRQPQHF. The CDR3 coding sequence is TGTGCCAGCAGCTTAGACCGGGACTCCAGACAGCCCCAGCATTTT. V and J are TRBV7-2 and TRBJ1-5, with D perhaps TRBD1 (5 bases). The CDR3 spans 15 residues. From germline, CDR1 is SGHTA and CDR2 FQGNSA. V lost 1 base to trimming and J lost 7 bases, with 14 bases between them.

This clonotype came up many times. The genes are TRBV6-2 or TRBV6-3 and TRBJ1-6; D is unresolved. Trimming removed 7 bases from V and 7 bases from J, with 20 bases in between. CDR1 is MNHEY, CDR2 SVGEGT, per germline. This CDR3 comprises 16 residues. The chain's CDR3 is CASTHGEAGKNSPLHF. The CDR3 region has the DNA TGTGCCAGCACCCACGGGGAGGCCGGGAAAAATTCACCCCTCCACTTT.

This clonotype has more than one count but fewer than ten. The CDR3 sequence: CASSQPGQGWTQYF. The CDR3 DNA is TGCGCCAGCAGCCAACCGGGACAGGGATGGACCCAGTACTTC. The chain has TRBV4-1 and TRBJ2-5, with TRBD1 identical over 9 bases. V shed 2 bases and J 7 bases; nucleotides not matched to a gene: 5. Germline loops: CDR1 MGHRA, CDR2 YSYEKL. This CDR3 contains 14 residues.

J is TRBJ1-2 and V is TRBV7-2; no clear D. V was pared by 5 bases and J by 4 bases, with 11 bases between. The CDR3 totals 13 residues. From germline, CDR1 is SGHTA and CDR2 FQGNSA. The CDR3: CASSREEVYGYTF. DNA for the CDR3: TGTGCCAGCAGCCGGGAAGAAGTCTATGGCTACACCTTC.

This clonotype was seen at least ten times. This chain uses TRBV7-2 with TRBJ2-7; D is unclear. The V gene's germline CDR1 is SGHTA and CDR2 FQGNSA. Trimming took off 5 bases at V and 4 bases at J, with 12 bases between the two ends. The CDR3 runs 13 residues. CDR3 bases: TGTGCCAGCAGCCCCGGGCTGCTATACGAGCAGTACTTC. This sequence encodes CASSPGLLYEQYF.

This clonotype came up a few times. This CDR3 reads CASSLTGSNEKLFF. The DNA for the CDR3 is TGTGCCAGCAGTTTAACGGGTTCTAATGAAAAACTGTTTTTT. The rearrangement joins TRBV27 to TRBJ1-4; the D is unclear. CDR3 length: 14 amino acids. Germline lookup yields CDR1 MNHEY and CDR2 SMNVEV (reference sequence). V lost 2 bases and J 3 bases, leaving 7 bases between the germline ends.

This clonotype has a handful of counts. V and J are TRBV11-1 and TRBJ1-1, with 10 bases identical to TRBD1. CDR1 and CDR2 from the germline V gene are SGHAT and FQDESV (reference sequence). J was trimmed by 4 bases and V by 5 bases; bases with no gene match: 4. CDR3 length: 14 residues. Here the CDR3 reads CASSRGQGLTEAFF. The CDR3 bases are TGTGCCAGCAGCAGGGGACAGGGGCTCACTGAAGCTTTCTTT.

Many counts were recorded for this clonotype. This chain uses TRBV4-3 with TRBJ2-3; the D gene is possibly TRBD2 (6 bases). V was shortened by 1 base and J by 4 bases, with 9 bases between the two germline ends. CDR3 length equals 14 residues. CDR1 is LGHNA, CDR2 YSLEER, per germline. The CDR3 bases are TGCGCCAGCAGCCAAGTGGGGGGTGCAGATACGCAGTATTTT. This translates into CASSQVGGADTQYF.

The rearrangement links TRBV20-1 to TRBJ1-4; tentatively, D is TRBD1 (5 bases). Germline V gene data show CDR1 as DFQATT and CDR2 as SNEGSKA (reference sequence). CDR3 length equals 14 residues. V dropped 5 bases and J dropped 8 bases, with 18 bases sitting between them. DNA of the CDR3: TGCAGTGCTGAGCCAGGGTCTGGCGGAGAAAAACTGTTTTTT. Its translation is CSAEPGSGGEKLFF.

The chain recombines TRBV5-1 with TRBJ1-3; D not certain. CDR3 length equals 15 residues. V was trimmed by 0 bases and J by 0 bases, leaving 7 bases between them. Looked up from germline, CDR1 is SGHRS and CDR2 is YFSETQ. The CDR3 region has the DNA TGCGCCAGCAGCTTGGACCCGAGCTCTGGAAACACCATATATTTT. This sequence encodes CASSLDPSSGNTIYF.

This clonotype was seen at least ten times. The chain employs TRBV3-1 and TRBJ2-3, with D uncertain. V lost 4 bases and J lost 2, with 13 bases in between. The CDR3 is made up of 15 amino acids. Germline V gives CDR1 LGHDT, CDR2 YNNKEL (reference sequence). The CDR3 DNA reads TGTGCCAGCAGCCGCACCTGGGATCACACAGATACGCAGTATTTT. Its translation is CASSRTWDHTDTQYF.

With respect to this clonotype: Likely a read error: the CDR3 ends without its conserved phenylalanine or tryptophan. This sequence joins TRBV7-2 and TRBJ1-1; 7 nucleotides line up with TRBD1. This CDR3 has 14 residues. Unmatched junction bases numbered 4, after V lost 1 base and J lost 5 bases. Germline V lookup: CDR1 SGHTA, CDR2 FQGNSA. The CDR3 region has the DNA TGTGCCAGCAGCTTAGTAGAGGGGGCAACTGAAGCTTTCTCT. Amino acids: CASSLVEGATEAFS.

In its sample, this clonotype was seen a few times. The rearrangement uses TRBV19 and TRBJ2-7; D ambiguous. V was cut by 3 bases and J by 4 bases, with 16 bases left in between. Per germline, CDR1 LNHDA and CDR2 SQIVND (reference sequence). The CDR3 is made up of 15 amino acids. The CDR3 DNA sequence: TGTGCCAGTAGTATCTACACCGATGGGGATTACGAGCAGTACTTC. Its protein is CASSIYTDGDYEQYF. Drawing the rest from reference TRBV19 and TRBJ2-7, the complete variable domain is DGGITQSPKYLFRKEGQNVTLSCEQNLNHDAMYWYRQDPGQGLRLIYYSQIVNDFQKGDIAEGYSVSREKKESFPLTVTSAQKNPTAFYLCASSIYTDGDYEQYFGPGTRLTVT.

This clonotype has just a few counts. The chain has TRBV6-2 or TRBV6-3 and TRBJ1-1; D unclear. Germline CDR1 MNHEY, CDR2 SVGEGT. This CDR3 is 16 amino acids long. Trimming removed 0 bases from V and 1 base from J, with 12 bases in between. CDR3 amino acids: CASSYSFTGSNTEAFF. The CDR3 bases are TGTGCCAGCAGTTACTCGTTCACCGGCTCGAACACTGAAGCTTTCTTT.

This clonotype was recorded at least ten times. J is TRBJ2-1 and V is TRBV2, with TRBD1 matching over 8 bases. The CDR3 is 14 residues long. Germline CDR1 and CDR2: SNHLY and FYNNEI. V shed 3 bases and J 8 bases; nucleotides not matched to a gene: 6. The CDR3 spells CASSEGGQGYEQFF. The CDR3 nucleotides are TGTGCCAGCAGTGAGGGAGGACAGGGCTATGAGCAGTTCTTC. The full variable domain, with the rest looked up from reference TRBV2 and TRBJ2-1, is EPEVTQTPSHQVTQMGQEVILRCVPISNHLYFYWYRQILGQKVEFLVSFYNNEISEKSEIFDDQFSVERPDGSNFTLKIRSTKLEDSAMYFCASSEGGQGYEQFFGPGTRLTVL.

The CDR3 is CASSRSLADSYNEQFF. In DNA, the CDR3 is TGCGCCAGCAGCCGTTCCTTAGCGGACTCCTACAATGAGCAGTTCTTC. V gene TRBV5-1 combines with J gene TRBJ2-1, with D perhaps matching TRBD2 (6 bases). The CDR3 has 16 amino acids. CDR1 is SGHRS, CDR2 YFSETQ, per germline. Trimming shortened V by 4 bases and J by 0 bases, and 14 bases separated the two germline ends.